This TCR beta chain was observed in a study of T-cell memory formation after mild COVID-19. Study summary: There were largely donor-specific TCR clusters. Study conclusions and caveats: Shrinking CD4+ clones resided mostly in CM and EM, and CD8+ ones in EMRA. Later expanders leaned CD4+, whereas day 15 to 85 contracting clones were balanced CD4/CD8.

After 5'RACE with constant-segment primers, TCR alpha and TCR beta cDNA libraries carrying sample barcodes and UMIs were obtained. TCRdb used MiXCR to reprocess the 5' RACE reads, holding one entry per CDR3 protein. The sample carries 190,000 or so distinct CDR3 sequences, over 20% recorded once. With regard to this clonotype: As yet, its antigen is unknown.

The CDR3 covers 16 residues. CDR1 is SGHRS and CDR2 is YFSETQ in the germline V gene. Trimming took 4 bases from V and 3 from J; bases not matched to a gene: 9. Material for sequencing was PBMCs or a T cell subset sorted from them (not recorded which). The chain uses TRBV5-1 and TRBJ2-3, with TRBD2 matching over 9 bases. This receptor was obtained from an adult woman who had mild COVID-19 (a few samples of this study predate the infection). Cell type and time point are not known. CDR3: CASSTDLSGRTDTQYF. The CDR3 DNA is TGCGCCAGCAGCACGGACCTGAGCGGGAGGACAGATACGCAGTATTTT.